This T cell receptor beta chain was recovered during a study of identical twins. TCRdb reanalysed the 5' RACE reads using MiXCR and keeps one entry per CDR3 protein. This sample carries some 790,000 distinct CDR3 sequences, about 18% of them seen once, and the ten largest clones take about an eighth. In this sample, this clonotype turned up many times. This CDR3 has 15 amino acids. The V gene end was trimmed by 3 bases and the J gene end by 5 bases; junction bases not matched to a gene: 7. In germline, CDR1 is MGHRA, CDR2 YSYEKL. The sample was also reused in another study, on T cells expressing NK-cell markers. That paper adds: Six or seven donors carried dominant NKG2C+ clonotypes that made up roughly 1.0-7.0% of their CD8+ T cells.

The source is a woman in her late teens or twenties in good health. V is TRBV4-1 and J is TRBJ2-1; 7 bases match TRBD2. The specimen sequenced was PBMCs. CDR3 residues: CASSHPSGDNNEQFF. The CDR3, as DNA: TGCGCCAGCAGCCACCCTAGCGGTGACAACAATGAGCAGTTCTTC.